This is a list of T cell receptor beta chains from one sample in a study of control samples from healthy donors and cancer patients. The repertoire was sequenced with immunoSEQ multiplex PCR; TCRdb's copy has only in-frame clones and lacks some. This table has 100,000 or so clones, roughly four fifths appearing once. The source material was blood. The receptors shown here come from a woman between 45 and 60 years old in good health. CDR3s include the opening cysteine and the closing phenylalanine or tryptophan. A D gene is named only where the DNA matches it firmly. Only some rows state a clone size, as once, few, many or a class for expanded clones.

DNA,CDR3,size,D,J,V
TGTGCCAGCAGCCCCGGGGTGAAGAATGAGCAGTTCTTC,CASSPGVKNEQFF,-,-,TRBJ2-1,TRBV5-6
TGTGCCAGCAGCTTAGAGGACAGGGAATCTGGCTACACCTTC,CASSLEDRESGYTF,-,TRBD1,TRBJ1-2,TRBV11-2
TGTGCCAGCAGCGTAGGTAGTCAAAGCTCCTACGAGCAGTACTTC,CASSVGSQSSYEQYF,-,-,TRBJ2-7,TRBV9
TGTGCCAGCAGCTTCATACAGGACGGTGAGCAGTACTTC,CASSFIQDGEQYF,-,-,TRBJ2-7,TRBV7-2
TGTGCCAGCAGTCGGACAGGGCTCAGTGAAGCTTTCTTT,CASSRTGLSEAFF,-,TRBD1,TRBJ1-1,TRBV2
TGTGCCAGTAGTATTGGCGGGCAGGGCTACACCTTC,CASSIGGQGYTF,-,-,TRBJ1-2,TRBV19
TGCGCCAGCAGCTTGGATAGCTCTGGGGCCAACGTCCTGACTTTC,CASSLDSSGANVLTF,-,-,TRBJ2-6,TRBV5-1
TGTGCCAGCAGCCCCGGGACAAGCTCCTATAATTCACCCCTCCACTTT,CASSPGTSSYNSPLHF,-,-,TRBJ1-6,TRBV16
TGTGCCAGCAGCTTAGGGGGACCGTTGACTGAAGCTTTCTTT,CASSLGGPLTEAFF,once,-,TRBJ1-1,TRBV7-2
TGCGCCAGCAGCCCTCAAGCGGGAGTCGAGCAGTTCTTC,CASSPQAGVEQFF,-,TRBD2,TRBJ2-1,TRBV5-1
TGTGCCAGCAGTGACTCCCGCGAGGGGGCAGATACGCAGTATTTT,CASSDSREGADTQYF,many,-,TRBJ2-3,TRBV6-4
TGTGCCACCAGTGAGACCCGGGACCAGAGTGGTGGGGAGCTGTTTTTT,CATSETRDQSGGELFF,-,-,TRBJ2-2,TRBV24-1
TGTGCCAGTAGTATAGGGGCGCAAGGAAACACCATATATTTT,CASSIGAQGNTIYF,-,-,TRBJ1-3,TRBV19
TGTGCCAGCAGTTACTCTGCTAGCGGGGGGTTAGAGACCCAGTACTTC,CASSYSASGGLETQYF,-,TRBD2,TRBJ2-5,TRBV6-6
TGTGCCAGCAGCGACCGAGAGACCCAGTACTTC,CASSDRETQYF,-,-,TRBJ2-5,TRBV6-5